Presented here are 26 T cell receptor beta chains from one specimen sequenced in a study of identical twins. TCRdb processed the 5' RACE reads anew with MiXCR; each CDR3 protein has one entry. The table has fewer than 800,000 distinct CDR3 sequences, roughly 6.6% seen once; the top ten hold around 1.6%. The sample was also reused in another study, on yellow fever vaccine responses in identical twins.

The sequenced sample was PBMCs. The receptors come from a young woman in good health.

This clonotype has a handful of counts. V is TRBV7-6 and J is TRBJ1-4, with TRBD1 matching over 9 bases. CDR3 length equals 15 residues. J gave up 2 bases and V 3 bases, and 1 base lay outside the gene matches. Germline V gene lookup returns CDR1 SGHVS and CDR2 FNYEAQ. The CDR3: CASSFGQGTNEKLFF. The CDR3 nucleotides are TGTGCCAGCAGCTTTGGACAGGGGACTAATGAAAAACTGTTTTTT.

This clonotype came up a few times. This chain uses TRBV20-1 with TRBJ1-2; 10 bases fit TRBD1. CDR1 is DFQATT, CDR2 SNEGSKA, per germline (reference sequence). Germline trimming cut 6 bases from V and 3 bases from J; bases unmatched to any gene: 7. The CDR3 length is 14 residues. The CDR3 reads CSAEPGQGYYGYTF. The DNA for the CDR3 is TGCAGTGCGGAACCGGGACAGGGGTACTATGGCTACACCTTC.

Many counts were recorded for this clonotype. The rearrangement links TRBV28 to TRBJ2-1, with 11 positions matching TRBD2. After removal of 5 bases from V and 14 bases from J, the junction contained 11 bases not matched to a gene. Germline CDR1 reads MDHEN; CDR2 reads SYDVKM. CDR3 length: 14 residues. In DNA form, the CDR3 reads TGTGCCAGCAGTACCGGACTAGCGGGCCTCCGAGAGTTCTTC. It codes for CASSTGLAGLREFF. Variable domain in full (rest from reference TRBV28 and TRBJ2-1): DVKVTQSSRYLVKRTGEKVFLECVQDMDHENMFWYRQDPGLGLRLIYFSYDVKMKEKGDIPEGYSVSREKKERFSLILESASTNQTSMYLCASSTGLAGLREFFGPGTRLTVL.

This clonotype was recorded a few times. The V and J genes are TRBV7-6 and TRBJ2-3, with 11 bases aligning to TRBD2. The germline V gene has CDR1 SGHVS and CDR2 FNYEAQ. The CDR3 has 16 residues. The junction had 5 bases not matched to a gene; V was cut back by 4 bases and J by 2 bases. This CDR3 reads CASSSIAGGPTDTQYF. The DNA for the CDR3 is TGTGCCAGCAGCTCCATAGCGGGGGGGCCCACAGATACGCAGTATTTT.

This clonotype was found many times. J is TRBJ1-5 and V is TRBV5-1; 11 positions agree with TRBD1. Germline CDR1 SGHRS, CDR2 YFSETQ. This CDR3 is 21 amino acids long. V shed 4 bases, J shed 0 bases, and the junction held 18 bases outside the gene matches. CDR3 amino acids: CASSLDRGHPRGTYSNQPQHF. The CDR3 region has the DNA TGCGCCAGCAGCCTGGACAGGGGGCACCCTCGGGGTACCTATAGCAATCAGCCCCAGCATTTT.

This clonotype was recorded a few times. The chain has TRBV3-1 and TRBJ2-3; no clear D gene. CDR3 length equals 13 residues. V lost 4 bases and J 7 bases, leaving 12 bases between the germline ends. CDR1 LGHDT and CDR2 YNNKEL come from the germline V gene (reference sequence). The CDR3 bases are TGTGCCAGCAGCCGAAGCTCTGTTTATACGCAGTATTTT. The encoded protein is CASSRSSVYTQYF.

This clonotype was found a few times. This chain uses TRBV5-1 with TRBJ2-5; 11 bases match TRBD2. The CDR3 length is 15 residues. The junction had 10 bases not matched to a gene; V was cut back by 6 bases and J by 6 bases. Germline CDR1 is SGHRS and CDR2 is YFSETQ. CDR3 amino acids: CASTMNSGRVQTQYF. CDR3 in DNA: TGCGCCAGCACTATGAATAGCGGGAGGGTACAGACCCAGTACTTC.

This clonotype was seen at least ten times. The gene calls are TRBV21-1 and TRBJ2-5; TRBD1, the table's D call, lacks a check against the DNA. TRBV21-1 is a documented pseudogene. The CDR3 totals 13 residues. CDR3 DNA: TGTGCCACCAAGTACAGGGGCCAAGAGACCCAGTACTTC. Translating gives CATKYRGQETQYF.

This clonotype was seen many times. The V and J genes are TRBV20-1 and TRBJ2-1; D uncertain. V dropped 4 bases and J dropped 8 bases, with 9 bases sitting between them. Per germline, CDR1 DFQATT and CDR2 SNEGSKA (reference sequence). There are 11 residues in the CDR3. Written as DNA, the CDR3 is TGCAGTGCTACTCTTGGGGATGAGCAGTTCTTC. Amino acid sequence: CSATLGDEQFF.

A few counts support this clonotype. The rearrangement uses TRBV28 and TRBJ2-7; TRBD1 might be the D (6 bases). There are 17 residues in the CDR3. Germline V gives CDR1 MDHEN, CDR2 SYDVKM. V was trimmed by 5 bases and J by 4 bases, leaving 24 bases between them. CDR3 residues: CASSPNQGYLLGYEQYV. In DNA form, the CDR3 reads TGTGCCAGCAGTCCAAATCAGGGGTACTTATTGGGTTACGAGCAGTACGTC.

This clonotype showed up just a few times. The rearrangement uses TRBV6-1 and TRBJ1-5; weak D call: TRBD1 (5 bases). V shed 5 bases and J shed 6 bases, with 20 bases lying between them. Germline-derived CDR1 and CDR2 are MNHNS and SASEGT. This CDR3 is 16 amino acids long. The CDR3 bases are TGTGCCAGCAGTCCCGGGGGGAGGGCCAACGGTCAGCCCCAGCATTTT. Translation: CASSPGGRANGQPQHF.

Ten or more counts support this clonotype. The V gene is TRBV6-1, the J gene TRBJ1-5; 10 nucleotides agree with TRBD1. V lost 5 bases, J lost 8 bases, and 6 bases stayed unmatched. Germline lookup yields CDR1 MNHNS and CDR2 SASEGT. This CDR3 is built from 14 residues. Here the CDR3 DNA reads TGTGCCAGCAGTCCGGGACAGGGGAGAGAGCCCCAGCATTTT. Translation: CASSPGQGREPQHF.

This clonotype was seen many times. The chain carries TRBV12-3 or TRBV12-4 and TRBJ2-1; D possibly corresponds to TRBD1 (5 bases). The CDR3 has 13 amino acids. V shed 2 bases and J shed 10 bases, with 12 bases lying between them. Here the CDR3 reads CASSLFRVGEQFF. CDR3 DNA sequence: TGTGCCAGCAGTTTATTCAGGGTTGGGGAGCAGTTCTTC.

The chain uses TRBV28 and TRBJ2-3; 9 bases are shared with TRBD2. With V trimmed by 3 bases and J by 0 bases, 10 bases remained unmatched. The CDR3 has 18 residues. Germline CDR1 reads MDHEN; CDR2 reads SYDVKM. CDR3 loop: CASSFPLAGKTSTDTQYF. DNA of the CDR3: TGTGCCAGCAGTTTTCCGCTAGCGGGGAAAACTAGCACAGATACGCAGTATTTT.

This clonotype was counted at least ten times. The chain uses TRBV5-1 and TRBJ2-1, with TRBD2 matching 12 bases. Germline V CDR1 and CDR2: SGHRS, YFSETQ. V shed 3 bases and J 0 bases; nucleotides not matched to a gene: 7. CDR3 length: 18 residues. Written as DNA, the CDR3 is TGCGCCAGCAGCTCCTGGGGACTAGCGGGCGGCTCCTACAATGAGCAGTTCTTC. Protein product: CASSSWGLAGGSYNEQFF.

This clonotype was observed a handful of times. The V gene is TRBV5-1, the J gene TRBJ1-1; the match to TRBD1 covers 7 bases. This CDR3 region has 15 residues. Trimming at V came to 1 base and at J to 4 bases, leaving 7 bases not matched to a gene. Germline V gene lookup returns CDR1 SGHRS and CDR2 YFSETQ. CDR3: CASSLYDRVSTEAFF. In nucleotides, the CDR3 is TGCGCCAGCAGCTTGTACGACAGGGTTAGCACTGAAGCTTTCTTT.

At least ten counts were recorded for this clonotype. This sequence joins TRBV5-1 and TRBJ2-7; no clear D. Germline V gives CDR1 SGHRS, CDR2 YFSETQ. Trimming removed 0 bases from V and 5 bases from J, with 12 bases in between. This CDR3 spans 14 amino acids. This chain's CDR3 is CASSLAWRSDEQYF. DNA of the CDR3: TGCGCCAGCAGCTTGGCCTGGCGTTCCGACGAGCAGTACTTC.

This clonotype was seen more than once but under ten times. This sequence joins TRBV29-1 and TRBJ1-2, with D uncertain. Per the germline V gene, CDR1 is SQVTM and CDR2 is ANQGSEA. V dropped 5 bases and J dropped 2 bases, with 6 bases sitting between them. The CDR3 runs to 11 residues. The CDR3 here is CSVLLNYGYTF. The CDR3 region has the DNA TGCAGCGTTCTTTTAAACTATGGCTACACCTTC.

This clonotype was recorded many times. This chain connects TRBV12-3 or TRBV12-4 to TRBJ1-1, with 8 bases matching TRBD1. This CDR3 has 15 residues. V lost 6 bases and J lost 0; bases outside the gene matches: 6. The CDR3 loop is CASSETGVMNTEAFF. DNA for the CDR3: TGTGCCAGCAGCGAGACAGGGGTCATGAACACTGAAGCTTTCTTT.

This clonotype has only a few counts. The gene calls are TRBV6-5 and TRBJ2-3; TRBD1 matches at 8 bases. Germline V gene lookup returns CDR1 MNHEY and CDR2 SVGAGI. J gave up 5 bases and V 2 bases, and 9 bases lay outside the gene matches. The CDR3 spans 16 residues. DNA of the CDR3: TGTGCCAGCAGTTACGACCCCCGACAGGGGAGAGATACGCAGTATTTT. Amino acids: CASSYDPRQGRDTQYF.

This clonotype was picked up a small number of times. The chain has TRBV7-9 and TRBJ2-3; 12 nucleotides align to TRBD2. The CDR3 extends over 17 amino acids. Germline CDR1 reads SEHNR; CDR2 reads FQNEAQ (reference sequence). The V and J ends lost 4 bases and 4 bases, in that order; junction bases with no gene match: 9. CDR3 amino acids: CASSSWTSGEDADTQYF. The CDR3 coding sequence is TGTGCCAGCAGCTCATGGACTAGCGGGGAAGACGCAGATACGCAGTATTTT.

In this sample, this clonotype turned up a few times. The chain joins TRBV6-5 to TRBJ1-4; 8 bases align to TRBD1. The length of the CDR3 is 14 residues. From germline, CDR1 is MNHEY and CDR2 SVGAGI. V trimming: 2 bases; J trimming: 10 bases; junction bases outside the gene matches: 6. The CDR3 region is CASSYGGGTGKLFF. In DNA form, the CDR3 reads TGTGCCAGCAGTTACGGAGGGGGGACAGGAAAACTGTTTTTT.

This clonotype appeared many times. V and J are TRBV21-1 and TRBJ2-1; TRBD2, the D gene given by the table, was not confirmed from the DNA. TRBV21-1 is tagged as a pseudogene. The CDR3 runs to 19 residues. CDR3 residues: CASSKKLAGPSSSYNEQFF. The DNA for the CDR3 is TGTGCCAGCAGCAAAAAACTAGCGGGACCTTCAAGCTCCTACAATGAGCAGTTCTTC.

This clonotype was counted at least ten times. The chain employs TRBV5-1 and TRBJ1-2; 10 positions match TRBD1. The ends lost 3 bases at V and 4 bases at J; junction bases unmatched: 9. Germline loops: CDR1 SGHRS, CDR2 YFSETQ. CDR3 length equals 16 residues. The CDR3 is CASSSHGTGDGYGYTF. In DNA, the CDR3 is TGCGCCAGCAGCTCCCATGGGACAGGGGATGGCTATGGCTACACCTTC.

This clonotype has just a few counts. This rearrangement joins TRBV11-2 to TRBJ1-4; no clear D. V was clipped by 4 bases and J by 0 bases, with 3 bases between them. CDR1 SGHAT and CDR2 FQNNGV come from the germline V gene. This CDR3 has 13 amino acids. CDR3 protein: CASSSATNEKLFF. DNA for the CDR3: TGTGCCAGCAGCTCCGCAACTAATGAAAAACTGTTTTTT.

This clonotype was picked up a small number of times. J is TRBJ1-2 and V is TRBV11-2; a weak D match, TRBD1 (5 bases). V lost 1 base, J lost 6 bases, and 12 bases lay in between. This CDR3 contains 14 residues. Looked up from germline, CDR1 is SGHAT and CDR2 is FQNNGV. CDR3 coding DNA: TGTGCCAGCAGCTTAGCGGGGGGATCCGATGGCTACACCTTC. It yields the protein CASSLAGGSDGYTF.